These 25 T cell receptor beta chains came from one sample sequenced in a study of CD8+CD57+ T cells in acquired aplastic anemia. All patients picked for sequencing had shown, by flow cytometry, an expansion of CD8+CD57+ cells. Both TCR beta VDJ combination and CDR3 sequence profiling were carried out. Genomic DNA was the template for this profiling. One entry per CDR3 protein, called by TCRdb with MiXCR from the reads. The table lists 200,000 or so distinct CDR3 sequences, around half of them singletons, with around 8.8% in the top ten. Sequenced: sorted CD4+, CD8+, or CD8+CD57+ T cells (not recorded which) from PBMCs. Receptor source: a human donor with aplastic anemia.

The CDR3 protein is CASSPGGRYSYEQYF. CDR3 DNA sequence: TGTGCCAGCAGCCCAGGGGGCAGGTATTCCTACGAGCAGTACTTC. The chain employs TRBV5-4 and TRBJ2-7; TRBD1 matches at 8 bases. CDR3 length: 15 amino acids. The germline CDR1 and CDR2 sequences are SGHNT and YYREEE (reference sequence). Trimming removed 4 bases from V and 1 base from J; junction bases left unmatched: 7.

V and J are TRBV19 and TRBJ2-7; TRBD2 agrees at 7 bases. The J segment lost 3 bases and the V segment lost 4 bases, leaving 12 bases of the junction unmatched. The CDR3 length is 16 residues. Per the germline V gene, CDR1 is LNHDA and CDR2 is SQIVND (reference sequence). The CDR3 DNA reads as TGTGCCAGTAGTACCCCGCGGGGGAGGGGATTCTACGAGCAGTACTTC. Its protein is CASSTPRGRGFYEQYF.

This clonotype was counted many times. This chain uses TRBV5-1 with TRBJ2-7; D is unclear. The germline gives CDR1 SGHRS, CDR2 YFSETQ. Trimming left V 2 bases short and J 1 base short, with 10 bases between. This CDR3 has 14 amino acids. The CDR3: CASSLSQPSYEQYF. Written as DNA, the CDR3 is TGCGCCAGCAGCTTATCACAGCCTTCCTACGAGCAGTACTTC.

This chain links TRBV2 with TRBJ1-5; a possible D gene is TRBD1 (6 bases). Between the trimmed V and J ends, which lost 7 bases and 6 bases, there was a span of 13 bases. CDR1 SNHLY and CDR2 FYNNEI come from the germline V gene. CDR3 size: 13 residues. Here the CDR3 DNA reads TGTGCCAGCACCGGGGACAAGGGTCAGCCCCAGCATTTT. As protein: CASTGDKGQPQHF. The full variable domain, completed using reference TRBV2 and TRBJ1-5, is EPEVTQTPSHQVTQMGQEVILRCVPISNHLYFYWYRQILGQKVEFLVSFYNNEISEKSEIFDDQFSVERPDGSNFTLKIRSTKLEDSAMYFCASTGDKGQPQHFGDGTRLSIL.

Comments on this clonotype: A much larger clonotype is one base distant, so this may be a read error. The rearrangement links TRBV6-1 to TRBJ2-7, with 10 bases lining up with TRBD1. This CDR3 has 15 residues. In germline, CDR1 is MNHNS, CDR2 SASEGT. With V trimmed by 6 bases and J by 3 bases, 8 bases remained unmatched. CDR3 in amino acids: CASRGDRGEDYEQYF. The CDR3 DNA sequence: TGTGCCAGCAGGGGGGACAGGGGAGAAGACTACGAGCAGTACTTC.

The genes are TRBV11-2 and TRBJ1-4; TRBD1 matches at 8 bases. The CDR3 extends over 15 amino acids. V shed 5 bases, J shed 10 bases, and the junction held 12 bases outside the gene matches. In germline, CDR1 is SGHAT, CDR2 FQNNGV. CDR3 bases: TGTGCCAGCAGCCCCAGCGCCAGGGGGCGCGGAAAACTGTTTTTT. It encodes CASSPSARGRGKLFF.

This clonotype was seen a few times. The chain joins TRBV29-1 to TRBJ2-7; D possibly matches TRBD1 or TRBD2 (5 bases each). The CDR3 loop spans 14 amino acids. Germline-derived CDR1 and CDR2 are SQVTM and ANQGSEA. With 6 bases removed from V and 2 bases from J, the gap between germline ends came to 17 bases. CDR3 protein: CSVPGPRPTYEQYF. DNA of the CDR3: TGCAGCGTCCCGGGACCTCGGCCTACCTACGAGCAGTACTTC.

V gene TRBV29-1 combines with J gene TRBJ2-5; D gene unclear. CDR1 and CDR2 (germline): SQVTM, ANQGSEA. The V end was cut by 7 bases, the J end by 5 bases, with 14 bases between. This CDR3 comprises 12 residues. CDR3 residues: CSADPIGETQYF. The DNA for the CDR3 is TGCAGCGCTGACCCCATAGGGGAGACCCAGTACTTC.

The chain joins TRBV24-1 to TRBJ2-7, with D hard to call. The CDR3 runs 11 residues. Germline loops: CDR1 KGHDR, CDR2 SFDVKD. V shed 5 bases and J shed 7 bases, with 8 bases lying between them. CDR3 bases: TGTGCCACCAGTGGGGCCCCAGAGCAGTACTTC. Translating gives CATSGAPEQYF.

The sample holds a few counts of this clonotype. This chain links TRBV24-1 with TRBJ2-7, with TRBD1 identical over 7 bases. V dropped 2 bases and J dropped 5; count of bases not matched to a gene: 2. Germline V CDR1 and CDR2: KGHDR, SFDVKD. CDR3 length equals 13 residues. DNA for the CDR3: TGTGCCACCAGTGATTGGCAGGGGGACGAGCAGTACTTC. This gives the protein CATSDWQGDEQYF.

This clonotype was counted at least ten times. The chain recombines TRBV4-2 with TRBJ1-6, with D unresolved. From germline, CDR1 is LGHNA and CDR2 YNFKEQ. The CDR3 spans 17 residues. The V end was cut by 2 bases, the J end by 12 bases, with 23 bases between. CDR3 residues: CASSQRRPQSASVPLHF. CDR3 in DNA: TGTGCCAGCAGCCAAAGAAGACCCCAGTCAGCCTCAGTACCCCTCCACTTT.

As regards this clonotype: An end of the junction differs from the germline gene, which may be a read error. The chain uses TRBV27 and TRBJ2-2; a possible D gene is TRBD2 (6 bases). CDR3 length: 15 amino acids. Germline values: CDR1 MNHEY, CDR2 SMNVEV (reference sequence). CDR3 protein: CAISLGLARTGELFF. The CDR3 coding sequence is TGTGCCATCAGTTTGGGGCTAGCGAGAACCGGGGAGCTGTTTTTT.

V is TRBV10-3 and J is TRBJ1-2; 9 positions agree with TRBD1. The length of the CDR3 is 14 residues. V shed 3 bases and J 8 bases; nucleotides not matched to a gene: 7. CDR1 is ENHRY and CDR2 is SYGVKD in the germline V gene. The CDR3 reads CAISETGTGSGYTF. For the CDR3, the DNA is TGTGCCATCAGTGAAACCGGGACAGGGTCCGGCTACACCTTC.

The chain carries TRBV15 and TRBJ1-1; 8 bases align to TRBD1. The ends lost 3 bases at V and 6 bases at J; junction bases unmatched: 9. Germline V lookup: CDR1 LNHNV, CDR2 YYDKDF (reference sequence). This CDR3 is 15 amino acids long. The CDR3 nucleotides read TGTGCCACCAGCAGGGACAGGGTTTCATTGGCTGAAGCTTTCTTT. This sequence encodes CATSRDRVSLAEAFF.

The chain has TRBV20-1 and TRBJ2-1; 12 nucleotides line up with TRBD2. The CDR3 contains 16 residues. The junction had 7 bases not matched to a gene; V was cut back by 3 bases and J by 4 bases. From germline, CDR1 is DFQATT and CDR2 SNEGSKA (reference sequence). For the CDR3, the DNA is TGCAGTGCTAGGGCTAGCGGGAGGGCCTTTTACAATGAGCAGTTCTTC. The encoded protein is CSARASGRAFYNEQFF.

In regard to this clonotype: One end of the junction is discordant with germline, which a read error may explain. The chain couples TRBV7-7 to TRBJ2-3, with 8 bases matching TRBD1. CDR1 is SSHAT, CDR2 FNYEAQ, per germline (reference sequence). The CDR3 covers 14 residues. CDR3 residues: CASSLQGATGTQYF. Written as DNA, the CDR3 is TGTGCCAGCAGCTTACAGGGGGCCACAGGTACGCAGTATTTT.

This clonotype was seen a few times. The V gene is TRBV20-1, the J gene TRBJ2-3; D perhaps matches TRBD1 (6 bases). Germline V gene lookup returns CDR1 DFQATT and CDR2 SNEGSKA (reference sequence). The V gene lost 5 bases and the J gene lost 0 bases, with 30 bases spanning the gap. The CDR3 has 20 amino acids. This CDR3 reads CSAHDRQTQSYSTSTDTQYF. CDR3 coding DNA: TGCAGTGCTCACGACAGGCAAACCCAATCATACTCAACTAGCACAGATACGCAGTATTTT.

This clonotype showed up many times. V is TRBV4-3 and J is TRBJ2-5; D unresolved. V shed 1 base and J shed 5 bases, with 11 bases lying between them. Germline CDR1 is LGHNA and CDR2 is YSLEER. The CDR3 is 14 residues long. The CDR3 is CASSQVHSQETQYF. The CDR3 nucleotides read TGCGCCAGCAGCCAAGTGCACTCCCAGGAGACCCAGTACTTC.

The chain is built from TRBV18 and TRBJ2-1, with D perhaps matching TRBD2 (5 bases). V lost 3 bases and J 4 bases, leaving 22 bases between the germline ends. The CDR3 consists of 18 residues. CDR1 and CDR2 (germline): KGHSH, LQKENI. CDR3 nucleotide sequence: TGTGCCAGCTCACCCCCCAGATTCGCCAGCGGAGTGTACAATGAGCAGTTCTTC. The encoded protein is CASSPPRFASGVYNEQFF.

This chain joins TRBV12-3 or TRBV12-4 and TRBJ2-5, with 9 bases aligning to TRBD2. This CDR3 has 16 amino acids. V trimming: 2 bases; J trimming: 5 bases; junction bases outside the gene matches: 9. The CDR3 DNA is TGTGCCAGCAGTTTACTTGCGGGAGGGCGTCCGGAGACCCAGTACTTC. Its protein product is CASSLLAGGRPETQYF.

The chain combines TRBV10-3 with TRBJ1-3, with 8 bases fitting TRBD1. Per the germline V gene, CDR1 is ENHRY and CDR2 is SYGVKD. J gave up 3 bases and V 9 bases, and 4 bases lay outside the gene matches. The CDR3 extends over 13 amino acids. The CDR3 here is CAMTGENGNTIYF. CDR3 coding DNA: TGTGCCATGACAGGGGAGAATGGAAACACCATATATTTT.

This clonotype was detected once. V usage is TRBV7-9 and J usage is TRBJ1-1; possible D gene TRBD1, 5 bases. The CDR3 is 14 residues long. V lost 2 bases, J lost 5 bases, and 12 bases lay in between. Germline V gene data show CDR1 as SEHNR and CDR2 as FQNEAQ (reference sequence). CDR3 amino acids: CASSLSGGRTEAFF. CDR3 DNA sequence: TGTGCCAGCAGCTTATCCGGGGGGAGGACTGAAGCTTTCTTT.

This clonotype was counted only a few times. The chain recombines TRBV30 with TRBJ2-3; a weak D match, TRBD2 (6 bases). This CDR3 region has 14 residues. The V and J ends lost 0 bases and 2 bases respectively, with 9 bases between them. Germline CDR1 is GTSNPN and CDR2 is SVGIG (reference sequence). The CDR3 DNA reads as TGTGCCTGGAGTGTTGCGGGGATCACAGATACGCAGTATTTT. Its translation: CAWSVAGITDTQYF. Based on the CDR3 plus reference TRBV30 and TRBJ2-3, the full variable domain is SQTIHQWPATLVQPVGSPLSLECTVEGTSNPNLYWYRQAAGRGLQLLFYSVGIGQISSEVPQNLSASRPQDRQFILSSKKLLLSDSGFYLCAWSVAGITDTQYFGPGTRLTVL.

The J gene is TRBJ2-3, the V gene TRBV4-3; 7 bases are a match to TRBD2. The germline gives CDR1 LGHNA, CDR2 YSLEER. This CDR3 region has 16 residues. The V and J ends lost 1 base and 2 bases, in that order; junction bases with no gene match: 6. CDR3 coding DNA: TGCGCCAGCAGCCAAGGAGCTAGCGGTCTCACAGATACGCAGTATTTT. As protein: CASSQGASGLTDTQYF.

This clonotype occurred many times. This sequence joins TRBV6-1 and TRBJ1-2, with a tentative D call TRBD1 (5 bases). V gave up 11 bases and J gave up 4 bases, with 17 bases separating them. This CDR3 comprises 13 residues. Germline V gene lookup returns CDR1 MNHNS and CDR2 SASEGT. This CDR3 is CASGGGSAYGYTF. The CDR3 nucleotides are TGTGCCTCCGGGGGGGGTTCGGCCTATGGCTACACCTTC.